This TCR beta chain emerged from a study of blood T cell repertoires in COVID-19 (dated by TCRdb to the early 2020s). General notes on the study: Samples covering the acute and convalescent phases of COVID-19 were provided by collaborators in the United States, Italy and Spain. HLA class I and class II types, where available, came from metadata supplied by the sample provider rather than from assay-based typing. The repertoires were released in a freely available public database meant as a resource for research on the immune response to SARS-CoV-2. The sample metadata nearly always contained a de-identified subject ID, COVID-19 status, age in years and sex. Samples were obtained from the ongoing ImmuneRACE study (first 160 participants) and from 950 to 1,500 subjects provided by 6 global collaborators. The dataset comprised deeply sampled blood TCRbeta repertoires from subjects exposed to, actively infected with, or recovered from COVID-19. The material from the prospective study consisted of cDNA or gDNA derived from T cells, B-cell-depleted T cells, or PBMCs. The full study reports these points: The amount of clinical and demographic metadata varied by source and participant and was provided uncurated.

With respect to this clone: Its antigen remains unidentified. Base qualities are missing; no much larger clone stands one base away.

V is trimmed back by 3 bases and J by 2 bases, and the junction contains 3 bases that no gene match accounts for. CDR1 is given as KGHDR and CDR2 as SFDVKD, both from the germline V gene. Including the terminal cysteine and phenylalanine, the CDR3 comprises 14 residues. CDR3 DNA only is kept here, 42 bases in frame from base 1. Collaborating institutions collected whole blood in K2EDTA tubes following their own protocols. For TCRbeta analysis, collaborator samples were shipped as frozen whole blood, as isolated PBMCs, or as DNA extracted from either sample type. TCRbeta CDR3 regions were amplified from genomic DNA using the immunoSEQ Assay, a bias-controlled multiplex PCR. In the source study's methods: The number of nucleated cells in each sample was estimated from the amplification of reference gene primers within the assay. To quantify the absolute abundance of each unique TCRbeta CDR3 rearrangement, sequence reads were collapsed and filtered. Productive Simpson clonality was computed per sample as the square root of Simpson's diversity index over productive rearrangements. TCRdb took over this immuneACCESS table, retaining in-frame rearrangements with V and J assigned. Such tables are incomplete; in checked studies, under half of the missing clones stem from an unresolved V gene, and the remainder is unexplained. That table supplies the V and J calls and clone size; D and trimming were determined from the DNA. Here the sample has fewer than 200,000 clones; 70% to 90% occur a single time. Roughly 21% of the sample belongs to the ten largest clones.

The origin of this receptor is a man aged 55 to 69 with active or convalescent COVID-19. Sequencing input: peripheral blood. Recombination connected TRBV24-1 to TRBJ2-7, with 7 junctional bases fitting TRBD1. The sequence in DNA is TGTGCCACCAGTGATGCACAGGGGACCTACGAGCAGTACTTC. This gives the protein CATSDAQGTYEQYF.